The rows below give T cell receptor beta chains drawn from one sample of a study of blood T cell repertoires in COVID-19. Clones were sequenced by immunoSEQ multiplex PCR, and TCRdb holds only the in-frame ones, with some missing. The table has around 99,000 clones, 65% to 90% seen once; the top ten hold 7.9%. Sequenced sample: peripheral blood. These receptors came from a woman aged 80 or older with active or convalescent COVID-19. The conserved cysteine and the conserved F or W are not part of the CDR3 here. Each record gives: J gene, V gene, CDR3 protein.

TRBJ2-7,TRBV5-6,ASSVGQGTLPRQY
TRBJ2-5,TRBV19,ASSQGRLETQY
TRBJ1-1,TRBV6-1,ASSERTGGFTEAF
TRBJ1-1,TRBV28,ASVNWGAEAF
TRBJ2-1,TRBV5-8,ASSSGSSGRAIEYNEQF
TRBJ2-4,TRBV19,ASRTGETKNIQY
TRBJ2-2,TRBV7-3,ASSIGAGGPSGELF
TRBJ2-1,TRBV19,ASTTTGIETNEQF
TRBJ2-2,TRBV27,ASSLFRVRTGELF
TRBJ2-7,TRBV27,ASSATVPQGGQY
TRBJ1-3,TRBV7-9,ASSLGRGWNTIY
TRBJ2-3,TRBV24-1,ATGREGSGDTQY
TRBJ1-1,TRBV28,ASSSGGQGSTEAF
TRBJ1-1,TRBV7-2,ASRPRVGNTEAF
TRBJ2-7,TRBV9,ASSVGGQPTYEQY
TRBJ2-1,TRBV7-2,ASSLAGGYNEQF
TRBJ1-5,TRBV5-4,ASSSRDRPNQPQH
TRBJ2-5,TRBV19,ASSFTGGKETQY
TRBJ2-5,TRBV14,ASSHLGLAGVTETQY
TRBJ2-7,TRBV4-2,ASSQALDRGSEQY
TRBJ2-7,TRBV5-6,ASSLAGQGVEQY
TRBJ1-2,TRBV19,ASSRDKYGYT